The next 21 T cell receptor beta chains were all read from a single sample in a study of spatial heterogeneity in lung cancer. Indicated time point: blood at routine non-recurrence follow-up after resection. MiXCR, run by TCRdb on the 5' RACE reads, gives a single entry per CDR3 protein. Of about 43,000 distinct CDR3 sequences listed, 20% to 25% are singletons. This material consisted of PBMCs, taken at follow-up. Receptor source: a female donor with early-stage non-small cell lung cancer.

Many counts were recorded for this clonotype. The CDR3 DNA sequence: TGTGCCATCAGTGTTCAGGGCGTGACCCAGTACTTC. Its translation: CAISVQGVTQYF. The chain combines TRBV10-3 with TRBJ2-5, with TRBD1 as a possible D gene (5 bases). The germline V and J ends were trimmed by 4 bases and 7 bases, with 10 bases remaining between them. The CDR3 extends over 12 amino acids. Per the germline V gene, CDR1 is ENHRY and CDR2 is SYGVKD.

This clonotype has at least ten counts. The CDR3: CASSFEGRSTDTQYF. In nucleotides, the CDR3 is TGCGCCAGCAGCTTTGAGGGGCGAAGCACAGATACGCAGTATTTT. The rearrangement links TRBV5-1 to TRBJ2-3; tentatively, D is TRBD1 or TRBD2 (5 bases each). Germline CDR1 reads SGHRS; CDR2 reads YFSETQ. CDR3 length: 15 residues. Trimming took off 2 bases at V and 0 bases at J, with 10 bases between the two ends.

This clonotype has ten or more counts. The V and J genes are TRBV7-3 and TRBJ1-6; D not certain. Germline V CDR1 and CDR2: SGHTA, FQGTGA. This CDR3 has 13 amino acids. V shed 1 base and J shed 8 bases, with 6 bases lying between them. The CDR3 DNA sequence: TGTGCCAGCAGCTTAAACAGAGATTCACCCCTCCACTTT. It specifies CASSLNRDSPLHF.

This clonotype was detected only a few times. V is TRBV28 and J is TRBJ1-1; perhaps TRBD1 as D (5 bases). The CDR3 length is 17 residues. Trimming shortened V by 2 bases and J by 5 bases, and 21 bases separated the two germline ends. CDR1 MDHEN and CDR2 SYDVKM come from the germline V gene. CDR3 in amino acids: CASSLPRRSREGTEAFF. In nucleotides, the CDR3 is TGTGCCAGCAGTTTACCCAGGAGGTCTCGGGAGGGGACTGAAGCTTTCTTT.

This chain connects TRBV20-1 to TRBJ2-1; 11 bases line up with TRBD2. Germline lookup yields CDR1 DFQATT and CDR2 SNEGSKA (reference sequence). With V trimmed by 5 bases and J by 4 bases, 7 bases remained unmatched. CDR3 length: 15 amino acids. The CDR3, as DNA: TGCAGTGCTGTTAGCGGGAGGGCCTCTTACAATGAGCAGTTCTTC. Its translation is CSAVSGRASYNEQFF.

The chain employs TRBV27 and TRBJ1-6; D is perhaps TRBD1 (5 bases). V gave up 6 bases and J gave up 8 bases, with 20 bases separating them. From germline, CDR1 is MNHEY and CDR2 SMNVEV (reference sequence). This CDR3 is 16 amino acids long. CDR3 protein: CASSPVLGGLDSPLHF. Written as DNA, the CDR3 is TGTGCCAGCAGCCCGGTTCTGGGGGGTTTAGATTCACCCCTCCACTTT.

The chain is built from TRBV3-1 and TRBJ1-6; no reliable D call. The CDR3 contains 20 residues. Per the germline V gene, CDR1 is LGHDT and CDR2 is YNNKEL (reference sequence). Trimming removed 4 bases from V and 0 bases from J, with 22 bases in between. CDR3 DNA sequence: TGTGCCAGCAGCCGAGGCGCGTGGAGGGTGTTCAGCTCCTATAATTCACCCCTCCACTTT. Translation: CASSRGAWRVFSSYNSPLHF.

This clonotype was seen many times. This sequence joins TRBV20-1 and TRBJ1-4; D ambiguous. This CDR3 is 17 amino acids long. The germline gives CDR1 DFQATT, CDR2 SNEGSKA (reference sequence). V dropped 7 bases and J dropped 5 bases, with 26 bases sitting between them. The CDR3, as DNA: TGCAGTGTCTTTGGACCCGAAGAGTTTATCATCAATGAAAAACTGTTTTTT. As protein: CSVFGPEEFIINEKLFF.

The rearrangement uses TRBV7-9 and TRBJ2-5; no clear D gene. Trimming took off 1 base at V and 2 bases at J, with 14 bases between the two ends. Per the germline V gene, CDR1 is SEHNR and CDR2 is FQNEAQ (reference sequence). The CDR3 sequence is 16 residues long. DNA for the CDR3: TGTGCCAGCAGCTTAGTGATGTCAGGCCGGCAAGAGACCCAGTACTTC. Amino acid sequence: CASSLVMSGRQETQYF.

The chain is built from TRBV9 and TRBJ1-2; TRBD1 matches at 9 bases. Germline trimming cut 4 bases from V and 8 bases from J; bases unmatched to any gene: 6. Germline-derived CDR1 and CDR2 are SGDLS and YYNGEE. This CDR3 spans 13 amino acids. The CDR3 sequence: CASSPGTGLGYTF. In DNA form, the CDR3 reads TGTGCCAGCAGCCCCGGGACAGGGCTAGGCTACACCTTC. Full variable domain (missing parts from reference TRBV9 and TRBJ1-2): DSGVTQTPKHLITATGQRVTLRCSPRSGDLSVYWYQQSLDQGLQFLIQYYNGEERAKGNILERFSAQQFPDLHSELNLSSLELGDSALYFCASSPGTGLGYTFGSGTRLTVV.

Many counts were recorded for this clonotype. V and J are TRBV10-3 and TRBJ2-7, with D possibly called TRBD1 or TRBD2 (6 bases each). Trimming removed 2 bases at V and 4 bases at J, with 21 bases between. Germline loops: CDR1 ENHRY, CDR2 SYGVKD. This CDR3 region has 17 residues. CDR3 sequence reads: CAISEPTTGRGYYEQYF. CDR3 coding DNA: TGTGCCATCAGTGAGCCGACTACAGGGCGGGGATATTACGAGCAGTACTTC.

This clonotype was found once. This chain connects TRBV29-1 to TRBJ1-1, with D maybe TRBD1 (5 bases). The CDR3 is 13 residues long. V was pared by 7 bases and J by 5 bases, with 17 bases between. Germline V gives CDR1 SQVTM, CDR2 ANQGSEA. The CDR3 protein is CSAARGRGTEAFF. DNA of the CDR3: TGCAGCGCCGCTAGGGGCCGGGGTACTGAAGCTTTCTTT.

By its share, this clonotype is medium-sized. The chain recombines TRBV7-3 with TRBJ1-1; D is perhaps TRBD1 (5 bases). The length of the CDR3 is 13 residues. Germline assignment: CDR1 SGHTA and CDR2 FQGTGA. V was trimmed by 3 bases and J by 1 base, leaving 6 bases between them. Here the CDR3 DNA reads TGTGCCAGCAGCTTGACAGAGAACACTGAAGCTTTCTTT. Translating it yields CASSLTENTEAFF.

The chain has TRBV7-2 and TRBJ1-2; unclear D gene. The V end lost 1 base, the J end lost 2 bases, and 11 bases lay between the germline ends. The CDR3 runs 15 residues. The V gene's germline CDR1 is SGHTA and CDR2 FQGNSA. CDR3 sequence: CASSLGPGGNYGYTF. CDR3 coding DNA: TGTGCCAGCAGCTTAGGTCCAGGCGGCAACTATGGCTACACCTTC. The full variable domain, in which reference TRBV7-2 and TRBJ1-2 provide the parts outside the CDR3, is GAGVSQSPSNKVTEKGKDVELRCDPISGHTALYWYRQSLGQGLEFLIYFQGNSAPDKSGLPSDRFSAERTGGSVSTLTIQRTQQEDSAVYLCASSLGPGGNYGYTFGSGTRLTVV.

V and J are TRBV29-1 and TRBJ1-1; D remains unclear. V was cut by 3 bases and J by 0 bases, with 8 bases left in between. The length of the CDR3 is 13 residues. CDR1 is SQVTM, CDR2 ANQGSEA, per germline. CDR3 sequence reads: CSVDPGLNTEAFF. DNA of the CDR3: TGCAGCGTTGATCCGGGCCTGAACACTGAAGCTTTCTTT.

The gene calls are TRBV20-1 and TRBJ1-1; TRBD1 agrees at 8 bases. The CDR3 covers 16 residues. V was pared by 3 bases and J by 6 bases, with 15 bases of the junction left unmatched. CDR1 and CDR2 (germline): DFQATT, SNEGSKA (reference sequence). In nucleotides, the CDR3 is TGCAGTGCTAGGACCCGGGGCAGGGGGCTTGGGGCTGAAGCTTTCTTT. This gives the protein CSARTRGRGLGAEAFF.

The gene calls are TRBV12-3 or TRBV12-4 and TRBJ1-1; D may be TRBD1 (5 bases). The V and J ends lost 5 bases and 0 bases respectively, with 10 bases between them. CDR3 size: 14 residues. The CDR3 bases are TGTGCCAGCAGTCTAACAGGTTTGAACACTGAAGCTTTCTTT. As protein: CASSLTGLNTEAFF.

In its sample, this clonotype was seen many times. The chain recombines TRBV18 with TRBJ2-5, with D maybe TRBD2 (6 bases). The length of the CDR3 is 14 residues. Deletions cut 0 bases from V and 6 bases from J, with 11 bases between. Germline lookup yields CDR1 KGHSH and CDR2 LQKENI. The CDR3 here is CASSPPGEAQTQYF. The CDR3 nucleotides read TGTGCCAGCTCACCACCGGGGGAGGCCCAGACCCAGTACTTC.

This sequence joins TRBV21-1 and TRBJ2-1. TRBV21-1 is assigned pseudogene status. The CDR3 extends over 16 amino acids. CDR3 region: CASRQKPGSSYNEQFF. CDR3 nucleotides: TGTGCCAGCAGACAAAAACCAGGGAGCTCCTACAATGAGCAGTTCTTC.

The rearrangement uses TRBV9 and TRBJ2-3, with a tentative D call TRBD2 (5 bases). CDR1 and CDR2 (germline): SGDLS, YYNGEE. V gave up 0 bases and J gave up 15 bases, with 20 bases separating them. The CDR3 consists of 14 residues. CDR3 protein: CASSVGPAEEVHYF. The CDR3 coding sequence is TGTGCCAGCAGCGTAGGCCCCGCGGAGGAAGTGCACTATTTT.

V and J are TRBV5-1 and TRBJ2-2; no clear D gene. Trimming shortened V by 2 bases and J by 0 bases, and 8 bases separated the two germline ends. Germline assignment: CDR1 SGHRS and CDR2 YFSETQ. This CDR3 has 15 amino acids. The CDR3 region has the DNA TGCGCCAGCAGCTTTATAGGCACGAACACCGGGGAGCTGTTTTTT. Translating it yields CASSFIGTNTGELFF. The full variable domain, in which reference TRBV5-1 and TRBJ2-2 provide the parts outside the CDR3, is KAGVTQTPRYLIKTRGQQVTLSCSPISGHRSVSWYQQTPGQGLQFLFEYFSETQRNKGNFPGRFSGRQFSNSRSEMNVSTLELGDSALYLCASSFIGTNTGELFFGEGSRLTVL.